Listed below are T cell receptor beta chains from one sample, sequenced in a study of blood T cell repertoires in COVID-19. Method: immunoSEQ multiplex PCR; TCRdb's copy keeps in-frame clones and lacks some. The table includes around 400,000 clones, more than 75% detected once. Sequenced input: peripheral blood. These TCRs come from a woman in her sixties or seventies with COVID-19, enrolled during active disease. The CDR3 runs from the conserved cysteine through the conserved F or W. A D gene is named only where the DNA matches it firmly. A clone size is listed for some rows: how often the clone was seen (once, few, many), or a class if it is expanded.

CDR3 length: 12; J gene: TRBJ2-1; V gene: TRBV2; clone size: NA; D gene: NA; CDR3 protein: CASSISGASTLF; CDR3 DNA: TGTGCCAGCTCTATAAGTGGGGCCTCAACCCTCTTC
CDR3 length: 13; J gene: TRBJ1-6; V gene: TRBV2; clone size: NA; D gene: NA; CDR3 protein: CASSETGRQTLHF; CDR3 DNA: TGTGCCAGCAGCGAAACGGGGAGGCAGACCCTCCACTTT
CDR3 length: 16; J gene: TRBJ1-3; V gene: TRBV9; clone size: once; D gene: NA; CDR3 protein: CASSVGGSGSGNTIYF; CDR3 DNA: TGTGCCAGCAGCGTAGGAGGCTCAGGGTCTGGAAACACCATATATTTT
CDR3 length: 14; J gene: TRBJ1-5; V gene: TRBV30; clone size: NA; D gene: TRBD1; CDR3 protein: CAWGFGQGNQPQHF; CDR3 DNA: TGTGCCTGGGGGTTCGGACAGGGGAATCAGCCCCAGCATTTT
CDR3 length: 16; J gene: TRBJ1-2; V gene: TRBV9; clone size: NA; D gene: TRBD1; CDR3 protein: CASSVGGQGGSYGYTF; CDR3 DNA: TGTGCCAGCAGCGTAGGTGGACAGGGGGGAAGCTATGGCTACACCTTC
CDR3 length: 17; J gene: TRBJ1-4; V gene: TRBV11-2; clone size: NA; D gene: TRBD1; CDR3 protein: CASSLEAGGTANEKLFF; CDR3 DNA: TGTGCCAGCAGCTTAGAGGCAGGGGGCACGGCTAATGAAAAACTGTTTTTT
CDR3 length: 17; J gene: TRBJ1-2; V gene: TRBV7-3; clone size: NA; D gene: NA; CDR3 protein: CASSSYGTPTQDGGYTF; CDR3 DNA: TGTGCCAGCAGCTCGTACGGGACACCCACCCAGGACGGGGGCTACACCTTC
CDR3 length: 13; J gene: TRBJ1-6; V gene: TRBV15; clone size: few; D gene: NA; CDR3 protein: CATSRGTNSPLHF; CDR3 DNA: TGTGCCACCAGCAGAGGCACAAATTCACCCCTCCACTTT
CDR3 length: 13; J gene: TRBJ1-2; V gene: TRBV12-3/TRBV12-4; clone size: NA; D gene: NA; CDR3 protein: CASSFGETNGYTF; CDR3 DNA: TGTGCCAGCAGTTTCGGGGAGACTAATGGCTACACCTTC
CDR3 length: 14; J gene: TRBJ1-2; V gene: TRBV28; clone size: NA; D gene: NA; CDR3 protein: CASSLGAPSYGYTF; CDR3 DNA: TGTGCCAGCAGTCTGGGGGCGCCTAGCTATGGCTACACCTTC
CDR3 length: 13; J gene: TRBJ1-1; V gene: TRBV29-1; clone size: NA; D gene: TRBD1; CDR3 protein: CSVNTGGGTEAFF; CDR3 DNA: TGCAGCGTAAACACAGGGGGCGGTACTGAAGCTTTCTTT
CDR3 length: 13; J gene: TRBJ2-7; V gene: TRBV11-3; clone size: NA; D gene: TRBD1; CDR3 protein: CASSRGQGYEQYF; CDR3 DNA: TGTGCCAGCAGCCGCGGACAGGGGTACGAGCAGTACTTC
CDR3 length: 15; J gene: TRBJ1-2; V gene: TRBV6-1; clone size: NA; D gene: NA; CDR3 protein: CASSEVLGQGGGYTF; CDR3 DNA: TGTGCCAGCAGTGAAGTCCTGGGGCAGGGTGGTGGCTACACCTTC
CDR3 length: 16; J gene: TRBJ1-1; V gene: TRBV24-1; clone size: NA; D gene: TRBD1; CDR3 protein: CATSESGGWGNTEAFF; CDR3 DNA: TGTGCCACCAGTGAGTCAGGGGGTTGGGGCAACACTGAAGCTTTCTTT
CDR3 length: 14; J gene: TRBJ1-5; V gene: TRBV5-1; clone size: NA; D gene: NA; CDR3 protein: CASSLVGGGQPQHF; CDR3 DNA: TGCGCCAGCAGCTTGGTAGGGGGAGGGCAGCCCCAGCATTTT
CDR3 length: 13; J gene: TRBJ1-2; V gene: TRBV29-1; clone size: NA; D gene: NA; CDR3 protein: CSAHTGSYYGYTF; CDR3 DNA: TGCAGCGCCCACACAGGGAGTTACTATGGCTACACCTTC
CDR3 length: 14; J gene: TRBJ1-1; V gene: TRBV19; clone size: NA; D gene: TRBD1; CDR3 protein: CASKRGLVNTEAFF; CDR3 DNA: TGTGCCAGTAAAAGGGGGCTTGTGAACACTGAAGCTTTCTTT
CDR3 length: 12; J gene: TRBJ1-2; V gene: TRBV19; clone size: NA; D gene: NA; CDR3 protein: CASRRTDYGYTF; CDR3 DNA: TGTGCCAGTAGACGGACAGACTATGGCTACACCTTC
CDR3 length: 13; J gene: TRBJ2-3; V gene: TRBV5-5; clone size: NA; D gene: TRBD2; CDR3 protein: CASSPSGAGTQYF; CDR3 DNA: TGTGCCAGCAGCCCGAGCGGGGCCGGGACGCAGTATTTT
CDR3 length: 14; J gene: TRBJ1-1; V gene: TRBV5-1; clone size: NA; D gene: NA; CDR3 protein: CASRNQGSNTEAFF; CDR3 DNA: TGCGCCAGCAGGAATCAGGGTTCAAACACTGAAGCTTTCTTT
CDR3 length: 16; J gene: TRBJ1-2; V gene: TRBV5-1; clone size: NA; D gene: NA; CDR3 protein: CASSPLLRGGNYGYTF; CDR3 DNA: TGCGCCAGCAGCCCCCTATTGCGGGGAGGGAACTATGGCTACACCTTC
CDR3 length: 14; J gene: TRBJ1-2; V gene: TRBV18; clone size: NA; D gene: NA; CDR3 protein: CASSQGGRDYGYTF; CDR3 DNA: TGTGCCAGCTCCCAAGGAGGCAGAGACTATGGCTACACCTTC
CDR3 length: 14; J gene: TRBJ2-7; V gene: TRBV3-1/TRBV3-2; clone size: NA; D gene: TRBD1; CDR3 protein: CASSRGTGDYEQYF; CDR3 DNA: TGTGCCAGCAGCCGCGGGACAGGGGACTACGAGCAGTACTTC
CDR3 length: 12; J gene: TRBJ2-1; V gene: TRBV29-1; clone size: NA; D gene: NA; CDR3 protein: CSVEHSLNEQFF; CDR3 DNA: TGCAGCGTTGAACACAGCCTCAATGAGCAGTTCTTC
CDR3 length: 12; J gene: TRBJ1-5; V gene: TRBV28; clone size: NA; D gene: NA; CDR3 protein: CASTRGYQPQHF; CDR3 DNA: TGTGCCAGCACCCGCGGGTATCAGCCCCAGCATTTT
CDR3 length: 17; J gene: TRBJ2-3; V gene: TRBV6-1; clone size: NA; D gene: NA; CDR3 protein: CASSENRASQPTDTQYF; CDR3 DNA: TGTGCCAGCAGTGAAAACAGGGCCTCCCAGCCCACAGATACGCAGTATTTT
CDR3 length: 17; J gene: TRBJ2-5; V gene: TRBV5-1; clone size: NA; D gene: TRBD2; CDR3 protein: CASSLGLAGGTQETQYF; CDR3 DNA: TGCGCCAGCAGCCTGGGACTAGCGGGGGGCACTCAAGAGACCCAGTACTTC
CDR3 length: 15; J gene: TRBJ2-1; V gene: TRBV7-9; clone size: NA; D gene: NA; CDR3 protein: CASSLLLAPYNEQFF; CDR3 DNA: TGTGCCAGCAGCCTATTGCTAGCGCCGTACAATGAGCAGTTCTTC
CDR3 length: 17; J gene: TRBJ2-3; V gene: TRBV10-2; clone size: NA; D gene: NA; CDR3 protein: CASSGPWVGGSTDTQYF; CDR3 DNA: TGCGCCAGCAGCGGGCCGTGGGTTGGAGGAAGCACAGATACGCAGTATTTT
CDR3 length: 18; J gene: TRBJ2-1; V gene: TRBV4-2; clone size: NA; D gene: TRBD2; CDR3 protein: CASSLWLAGGGAYNEQFF; CDR3 DNA: TGTGCCAGCAGCCTCTGGCTAGCGGGGGGGGGTGCCTACAATGAGCAGTTCTTC
CDR3 length: 15; J gene: TRBJ1-4; V gene: TRBV9; clone size: NA; D gene: TRBD1; CDR3 protein: CASSVEGRGDEKLFF; CDR3 DNA: TGTGCCAGCAGCGTAGAGGGCAGGGGGGATGAAAAACTGTTTTTT
CDR3 length: 16; J gene: TRBJ1-5; V gene: TRBV6-1; clone size: once; D gene: TRBD1; CDR3 protein: CASSAGGQGPNQPQHF; CDR3 DNA: TGTGCCAGCAGTGCAGGGGGACAGGGACCAAATCAGCCCCAGCATTTT
CDR3 length: 16; J gene: TRBJ2-7; V gene: TRBV6-6; clone size: NA; D gene: TRBD1; CDR3 protein: CASSYSGTDYSYEQYF; CDR3 DNA: TGTGCCAGCAGTTACTCTGGGACAGATTACTCCTACGAGCAGTACTTC
CDR3 length: 13; J gene: TRBJ2-7; V gene: TRBV5-1; clone size: NA; D gene: NA; CDR3 protein: CASSLEGAYEQYF; CDR3 DNA: TGCGCCAGCAGCTTGGAGGGGGCCTACGAGCAGTACTTC
CDR3 length: 13; J gene: TRBJ1-5; V gene: TRBV10-3; clone size: NA; D gene: NA; CDR3 protein: CAISWGSNQPQHF; CDR3 DNA: TGTGCCATCAGCTGGGGCAGCAATCAGCCCCAGCATTTT